The 12 T cell receptor beta chains below come from one sample, sequenced in a study of T cell changes during pregnancy in multiple sclerosis. TCRdb's copy holds only in-frame clones and misses some; the assay was immunoSEQ multiplex PCR. The profile shows over 70,000 clones, more than 85% of them singletons. Sequenced here: peripheral blood, sampled in the first trimester of pregnancy. These receptors were collected from a female donor in good health, enrolled as a control in a pregnancy study.

The rearrangement uses TRBV18 and TRBJ2-7; D is undetermined. The V gene's germline CDR1 is KGHSH and CDR2 LQKENI. The CDR3 runs to 14 residues. The V end lost 4 bases, the J end lost 4 bases, and 14 bases lay between the germline ends. CDR3 residues: CASSLQPPGYEQYF. Here the CDR3 DNA reads TGTGCCAGCTCACTACAGCCCCCAGGTTACGAGCAGTACTTC.

The V gene is TRBV6-1, the J gene TRBJ1-2, with TRBD1 matching over 8 bases. The CDR3 loop spans 12 amino acids. Trimming cost V 3 bases and J 6 bases; bases outside gene matches: 0. Germline loops: CDR1 MNHNS, CDR2 SASEGT. This chain's CDR3 is CASSDRGHGYTF. CDR3 in DNA: TGTGCCAGCAGTGACAGGGGGCATGGCTACACCTTC.

The chain couples TRBV4-1 to TRBJ1-3, with no clear D. Per germline, CDR1 MGHRA and CDR2 YSYEKL. The CDR3 loop spans 14 amino acids. V was trimmed by 0 bases and J by 5 bases, leaving 8 bases between them. The CDR3 loop is CASSQDNSRNTIYF. CDR3 sequence (DNA): TGCGCCAGCAGCCAAGATAATTCCCGAAACACCATATATTTT.

The chain is built from TRBV4-1 and TRBJ1-6; D is uncertain. This CDR3 comprises 13 residues. V lost 1 base and J 12 bases, leaving 10 bases between the germline ends. Germline V gene lookup returns CDR1 MGHRA and CDR2 YSYEKL. The CDR3 sequence is CASSQADGRPLHF. The CDR3 nucleotides read TGCGCCAGCAGCCAAGCCGATGGGAGACCCCTCCACTTT.

The rearrangement joins TRBV6-5 to TRBJ1-6; 9 bases align to TRBD1. J lost 5 bases, V lost 1 base, and 3 bases had no gene match. This CDR3 contains 16 residues. CDR1 is MNHEY and CDR2 is SVGAGI in the germline V gene. The CDR3 DNA is TGTGCCAGCAGTTACTTTAGGACAGGGGATAATTCACCCCTCCACTTT. Protein: CASSYFRTGDNSPLHF.

In this sample, this clone turned up a few times. V gene TRBV4-3 combines with J gene TRBJ1-6, with a tentative D call TRBD1 (5 bases). The V end was cut by 3 bases, the J end by 5 bases, with 11 bases between. Germline V gene sequence: CDR1 LGHNA, CDR2 YSLEER. This CDR3 has 15 amino acids. CDR3 DNA sequence: TGCGCCAGCAGCCATGATCAGGGAAATAATTCACCCCTCCACTTT. Amino acid sequence: CASSHDQGNNSPLHF.

The V and J genes are TRBV2 and TRBJ2-2; 11 bases fit TRBD1. The CDR3 has 17 amino acids. V shed 6 bases and J 5 bases; nucleotides not matched to a gene: 11. CDR1 is SNHLY and CDR2 is FYNNEI in the germline V gene. The CDR3 DNA reads TGTGCCAGCAGGGAACGGACCGGGACAGGGGGAACCGGGGAGCTGTTTTTT. This gives the protein CASRERTGTGGTGELFF.

This clone was seen a single time. CDR3 sequence (DNA): TGCGCCAGCAGCCCAAAGGCGGGAGTTAGCACAGATACGCAGTATTTT. Amino acids: CASSPKAGVSTDTQYF. V is TRBV4-1 and J is TRBJ2-3; 7 bases map to TRBD2. The CDR3 contains 16 residues. CDR1 is MGHRA and CDR2 is YSYEKL in the germline V gene. The V segment lost 4 bases and the J segment 0 bases; nucleotides outside the gene matches: 7.

The rearrangement uses TRBV11-2 and TRBJ1-3, with a weak D call TRBD1 (6 bases). The germline CDR1 and CDR2 sequences are SGHAT and FQNNGV. CDR3 length: 14 residues. V was shortened by 5 bases and J by 0 bases, with 8 bases between the two germline ends. The CDR3 nucleotides read TGTGCCAGCAGCAAGACAGGCTCTGGAAACACCATATATTTT. Its protein is CASSKTGSGNTIYF. Full variable domain (outside the CDR3, taken from reference TRBV11-2 and TRBJ1-3): EAGVAQSPRYKIIEKRQSVAFWCNPISGHATLYWYQQILGQGPKLLIQFQNNGVVDDSQLPKDRFSAERLKGVDSTLKIQPAKLEDSAVYLCASSKTGSGNTIYFGEGSWLTVV.

This rearrangement joins TRBV11-3 to TRBJ1-1, with a weak D call TRBD1 (6 bases). In germline, CDR1 is SGHNT, CDR2 YENEEA. This CDR3 contains 14 residues. Deletions cut 5 bases from V and 0 bases from J, with 10 bases between. CDR3 sequence (DNA): TGTGCCAGCAGCCGTGGGACACTGAACACTGAAGCTTTCTTT. Residues: CASSRGTLNTEAFF. Together with reference TRBV11-3 and TRBJ1-1, the CDR3 gives the full variable domain: EAGVVQSPRYKIIEKKQPVAFWCNPISGHNTLYWYLQNLGQGPELLIRYENEEAVDDSQLPKDRFSAERLKGVDSTLKIQPAELGDSAVYLCASSRGTLNTEAFFGQGTRLTVV.

This chain uses TRBV29-1 with TRBJ1-2, with D unclear. V was cut by 0 bases and J by 2 bases, with 10 bases left in between. Germline V CDR1 and CDR2: SQVTM, ANQGSEA. The CDR3 covers 14 residues. The CDR3: CSVEEEGLNYGYTF. In DNA, the CDR3 is TGCAGCGTTGAAGAGGAGGGATTGAACTATGGCTACACCTTC.

The CDR3 bases are TGTGCCAGCACCCCCACGGGCACCGGGGAGCTGTTTTTT. It specifies CASTPTGTGELFF. The gene calls are TRBV6-1 and TRBJ2-2; D unresolved. CDR1 is MNHNS, CDR2 SASEGT, per germline. CDR3 length: 13 residues. Trimming removed 7 bases at V and 4 bases at J, with 10 bases between.